The 12 T cell receptor beta chains presented below share a single source sample, sequenced in a study of cytomegalovirus exposure and HLA in healthy donors. This table comes from immunoSEQ multiplex PCR, and its TCRdb copy is limited to in-frame clones, with some not included. Among some 98,000 clones, roughly 87% were seen once, and the ten largest hold approximately 5.8%. Sequencing was performed on PBMCs. All receptors derive from a man aged 18 to 30 in good health and CMV-seropositive.

The chain uses TRBV6-1 and TRBJ2-2; D not certain. This CDR3 region has 13 residues. The V gene's germline CDR1 is MNHNS and CDR2 SASEGT. The V end was cut by 7 bases, the J end by 0 bases, with 6 bases between. Written as DNA, the CDR3 is TGTGCCAGCAAATCGTCGAACACCGGGGAGCTGTTTTTT. Translation: CASKSSNTGELFF.

The V call is TRBV2, the J call TRBJ2-3, with 7 bases that match TRBD1. This CDR3 comprises 14 residues. After removal of 8 bases from V and 2 bases from J, the junction contained 7 bases not matched to a gene. Per germline, CDR1 SNHLY and CDR2 FYNNEI. CDR3: CASGTGQPTDTQYF. The CDR3 DNA follows: TGTGCCAGCGGAACGGGACAGCCCACAGATACGCAGTATTTT.

This clone was detected only a few times. This sequence joins TRBV5-1 and TRBJ2-7, with D maybe TRBD2 (6 bases). This CDR3 region has 14 residues. V shed 3 bases and J shed 4 bases, with 14 bases lying between them. CDR1 is SGHRS, CDR2 YFSETQ, per germline. This CDR3 reads CASSSIGGLYEQYF. As DNA, the CDR3 is TGCGCCAGCAGCTCCATCGGGGGTCTGTACGAGCAGTACTTC.

The chain links TRBV12-1 to TRBJ2-1; the table's D call TRBD2 went unverified against the DNA. TRBV12-1 is a pseudogene. The length of the CDR3 is 18 residues. The CDR3 nucleotides are TGTGCCAGCAGCTTTACGCCGACTAGCGGGAGCCACTACAATGAGCAGTTCTTC. Translation gives CASSFTPTSGSHYNEQFF.

The genes are TRBV28 and TRBJ2-7; 8 nucleotides line up with TRBD2. This CDR3 has 15 residues. Germline V gene data show CDR1 as MDHEN and CDR2 as SYDVKM. V shed 7 bases and J 0 bases; nucleotides not matched to a gene: 8. This chain's CDR3 is CASISGLAGSYEQYF. Written as DNA, the CDR3 is TGTGCCAGCATATCTGGGCTAGCGGGCTCCTACGAGCAGTACTTC.

The chain combines TRBV5-4 with TRBJ2-1; TRBD1 aligns across 10 bases. V dropped 4 bases and J dropped 4; count of bases not matched to a gene: 5. The CDR3 length is 15 residues. Germline loops: CDR1 SGHNT, CDR2 YYREEE (reference sequence). The CDR3 region is CASSPGTGAYNEQFF. Written as DNA, the CDR3 is TGTGCCAGCAGCCCCGGGACAGGGGCGTACAATGAGCAGTTCTTC.

The count of this clone is one. The V gene is TRBV29-1, the J gene TRBJ2-1; 7 nucleotides line up with TRBD1. Trimming at V came to 8 bases and at J to 0 bases, leaving 4 bases not matched to a gene. Looked up from germline, CDR1 is SQVTM and CDR2 is ANQGSEA. CDR3 length: 13 residues. For the CDR3, the DNA is TGCAGCTTGACAGGGAGCTCCTACAATGAGCAGTTCTTC. Translating gives CSLTGSSYNEQFF.

The chain links TRBV11-2 to TRBJ2-7, with 8 nucleotides matching TRBD1. Per germline, CDR1 SGHAT and CDR2 FQNNGV. V dropped 0 bases and J dropped 3; count of bases not matched to a gene: 7. The CDR3 is 16 amino acids. For the CDR3, the DNA is TGTGCCAGCAGCTTAGATACCGGGACAGGACACTACGAGCAGTACTTC. This translates into CASSLDTGTGHYEQYF.

The chain recombines TRBV6-1 with TRBJ1-5; D call uncertain. This CDR3 has 14 amino acids. Per germline, CDR1 MNHNS and CDR2 SASEGT. V was trimmed by 6 bases and J by 0 bases, leaving 9 bases between them. The CDR3 spells CASRLANSNQPQHF. CDR3 nucleotides: TGTGCCAGCAGGCTGGCAAATAGCAATCAGCCCCAGCATTTT.

The rearrangement links TRBV5-6 to TRBJ1-2; TRBD1 aligns across 9 bases. Germline CDR1 SGHDT, CDR2 YYEEEE. The V segment lost 4 bases and the J segment 2 bases; nucleotides outside the gene matches: 6. This CDR3 contains 15 residues. The CDR3 DNA sequence: TGTGCCAGCAGCCAAACAGGGGGCTTAAACTATGGCTACACCTTC. Protein sequence: CASSQTGGLNYGYTF.

This sequence joins TRBV6-1 and TRBJ2-7; TRBD1 is a possible D gene (5 bases). The CDR3 is 14 amino acids. From germline, CDR1 is MNHNS and CDR2 SASEGT. V was pared by 6 bases and J by 0 bases, with 12 bases between. In nucleotides, the CDR3 is TGTGCCAGCAGCCAAACAGGTACCTCCTACGAGCAGTACTTC. Residues: CASSQTGTSYEQYF.

The chain combines TRBV10-2 with TRBJ1-1; 9 bases are shared with TRBD1. CDR1 and CDR2 (germline): WSHSY, SAAADI. V gave up 10 bases and J gave up 1 base; unmatched junction bases: 4. The CDR3 sequence is 13 residues long. CDR3 sequence (DNA): TGCGCCATTGGACAGGGGACGAACACTGAAGCTTTCTTT. This codes for CAIGQGTNTEAFF.